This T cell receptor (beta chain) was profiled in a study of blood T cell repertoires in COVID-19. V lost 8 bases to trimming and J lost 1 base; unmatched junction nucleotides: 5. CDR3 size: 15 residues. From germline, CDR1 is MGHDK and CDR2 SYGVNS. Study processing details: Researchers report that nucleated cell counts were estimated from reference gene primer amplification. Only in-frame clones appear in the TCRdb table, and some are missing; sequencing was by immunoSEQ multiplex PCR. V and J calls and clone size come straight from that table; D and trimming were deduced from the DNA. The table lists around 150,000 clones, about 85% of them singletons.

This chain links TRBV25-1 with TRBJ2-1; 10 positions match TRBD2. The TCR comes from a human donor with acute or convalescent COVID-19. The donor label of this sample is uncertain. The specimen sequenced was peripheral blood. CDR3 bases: TGTGCCAGCGCCTCTAGCGGGGGTTCCTACAATGAGCAGTTCTTC. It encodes CASASSGGSYNEQFF.